This T cell receptor (beta chain) was documented in a study of T cell responses to AZD1222 COVID-19 vaccine. Study findings and constraints: Repertoire sampling happened only post peak T cell response. Two AZD1222 doses significantly raised spike-specific TCR breadth and depth over controls.

This clone appeared a single time. Its antigen remains unidentified. Method: immunoSEQ multiplex PCR; TCRdb's copy keeps in-frame clones and lacks some. The sample has some 120,000 clones; 86% are singletons. The TCR was taken from an adult in good health. This specimen consisted of peripheral blood, obtained on day 0 of AZD1222 vaccination.

The CDR3 bases are TGTGCCAGCTCACCAAGCATCTATGGCTACACCTTC. Translation gives CASSPSIYGYTF. The rearrangement uses TRBV18 and TRBJ1-2; D is unresolved. Trimming cost V 2 bases and J 4 bases, with 5 bases left between them. The CDR3 sequence is 12 residues long. Germline V gives CDR1 KGHSH, CDR2 LQKENI.